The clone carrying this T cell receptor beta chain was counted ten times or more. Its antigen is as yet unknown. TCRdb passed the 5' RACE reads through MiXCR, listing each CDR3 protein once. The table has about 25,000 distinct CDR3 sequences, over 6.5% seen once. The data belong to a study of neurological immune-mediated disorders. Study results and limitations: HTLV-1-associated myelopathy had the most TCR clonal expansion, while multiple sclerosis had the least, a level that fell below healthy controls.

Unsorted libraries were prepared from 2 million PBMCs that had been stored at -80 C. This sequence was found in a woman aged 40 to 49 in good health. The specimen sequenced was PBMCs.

The CDR3 sequence is CASSFGTGVNTEAFF. The CDR3 DNA reads as TGCGCCAGCAGCTTCGGGACAGGGGTAAACACTGAAGCTTTCTTT. The V and J genes are TRBV5-1 and TRBJ1-1, with TRBD1 matching over 10 bases. This CDR3 is built from 15 residues. V trimming: 2 bases; J trimming: 2 bases; junction bases outside the gene matches: 3. Germline CDR1 and CDR2: SGHRS and YFSETQ.